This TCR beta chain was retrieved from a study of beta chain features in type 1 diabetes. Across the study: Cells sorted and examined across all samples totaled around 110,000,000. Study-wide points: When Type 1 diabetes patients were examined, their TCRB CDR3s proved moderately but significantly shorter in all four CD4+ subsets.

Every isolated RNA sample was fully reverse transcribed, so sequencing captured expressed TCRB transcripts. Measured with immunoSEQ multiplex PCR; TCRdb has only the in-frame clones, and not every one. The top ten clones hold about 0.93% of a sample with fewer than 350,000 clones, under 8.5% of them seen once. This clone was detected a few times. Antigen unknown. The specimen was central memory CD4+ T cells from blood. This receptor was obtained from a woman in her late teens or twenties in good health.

The CDR3 region has the DNA TGTGCCAGCAGCCACTCAGGGGGCCGGGAGACCCAGTACTTC. Translated, it gives CASSHSGGRETQYF. V and J are TRBV4-2 and TRBJ2-5; 8 nucleotides align to TRBD1. The V and J ends lost 3 bases and 5 bases, in that order; junction bases with no gene match: 5. Per the germline V gene, CDR1 is LGHNA and CDR2 is YNFKEQ. The CDR3 loop spans 14 amino acids.